This T cell receptor beta chain emerged from a study of neoadjuvant anti-PD-1 for oral cavity cancer. Whole-study context: Patients without progression got a fourth dose around day 43.

Findings of the study overall: PBMC Gini-index clonality exceeded responders' in non-responders post-nivolumab.

To note about this clone: Its antigen is unknown.

Patients were newly diagnosed with stage II-IVA oral cavity squamous cell carcinoma without prior systemic or radiation treatment. Blood cells were analyzed directly, without culture or expansion. The protocol was immunoSEQ multiplex PCR, while the TCRdb copy is restricted to in-frame clones and leaves out a portion. Of 60,000 to 75,000 clones listed, around four fifths are singletons. Sequenced material: PBMCs, taken before nivolumab (anti-PD-1) treatment. This receptor was taken from a person aged 35-79 years with oral cavity squamous cell carcinoma.

For the CDR3, the DNA is TGTGCCAGCAGTTTACGTCGAGTAGGGAACTATGGCTACACCTTC. It is translated as CASSLRRVGNYGYTF. This sequence joins TRBV27 and TRBJ1-2; no clear D gene. Germline lookup yields CDR1 MNHEY and CDR2 SMNVEV (reference sequence). V dropped 2 bases and J dropped 2 bases, with 12 bases sitting between them. The CDR3 spans 15 residues.